These T cell receptor beta chains were read from a single sample in a study of CD8+ T cells in alopecia areata. Sequenced by immunoSEQ multiplex PCR; TCRdb stores in-frame clones only, minus some. The sample contains around 160,000 clones, 55% to 75% of which appear only once. Sequencing used CD4+ T cells sorted from blood, obtained at week 24, from a patient treated with tofacitinib. These receptors were obtained from a human donor with alopecia areata. CDR3s include the opening cysteine and the closing phenylalanine or tryptophan. D genes are given only for firm matches. The size entry is marked missing in some rows and otherwise reads once, few, many or a size class.

>14|TRBD1|NA|TRBV30|TRBJ2-7
CAWIRTGGTYEQYF
TGTGCCTGGATAAGGACAGGGGGCACCTACGAGCAGTACTTC
>13|NA|NA|TRBV29-1|TRBJ2-3
CSVGGRSTDTQYF
TGCAGCGTTGGTGGCAGGTCCACAGATACGCAGTATTTT
>15|NA|NA|TRBV5-1|TRBJ2-7
CASSLVVGGSYEQYF
TGCGCCAGCAGCTTGGTAGTAGGGGGTTCCTACGAGCAGTACTTC
>14|TRBD2|NA|TRBV7-9|TRBJ2-2
CASSPRGDTGELFF
TGTGCCAGCAGCCCGCGGGGGGACACCGGGGAGCTGTTTTTT
>14|TRBD1|once|TRBV5-1|TRBJ1-2
CASSYAGQGYGYTF
TGCGCCAGCAGCTACGCGGGACAGGGGTATGGCTACACCTTC
>16|NA|NA|TRBV5-1|TRBJ2-2
CASSLGLTANTGELFF
TGCGCCAGCAGCTTGGGACTAACTGCGAACACCGGGGAGCTGTTTTTT
>13|TRBD2|NA|TRBV19|TRBJ2-5
CASRSGGVETQYF
TGTGCCAGTCGGAGCGGGGGGGTGGAGACCCAGTACTTC
>13|NA|NA|TRBV7-2|TRBJ1-1
CASSLVRAPEAFF
TGTGCCAGCAGCTTAGTTAGGGCTCCTGAAGCTTTCTTT
>13|NA|NA|TRBV14|TRBJ2-4
CASSSRGEYIQYF
TGTGCCAGCAGCTCCCGTGGGGAATACATTCAGTACTTC
>14|NA|few|TRBV2|TRBJ2-7
CASSGERAGHEQYF
TGTGCCAGCAGTGGTGAGAGGGCGGGCCACGAGCAGTACTTC
>16|NA|few|TRBV6-5|TRBJ2-3
CASSYLRGGTADTQYF
TGTGCCAGCAGTTACCTTAGGGGGGGGACCGCAGATACGCAGTATTTT
>18|TRBD2|NA|TRBV15|TRBJ2-5
CATSRDRIAGGLDETQYF
TGTGCCACCAGCAGAGATCGGATAGCGGGGGGCCTAGACGAGACCCAGTACTTC
>16|TRBD1|few|TRBV27|TRBJ1-5
CASSPRQGQVNQPQHF
TGTGCCAGCAGTCCCCGACAGGGTCAAGTCAATCAGCCCCAGCATTTT
>14|NA|NA|TRBV5-6|TRBJ1-6
CASSFQGLGSPLHF
TGTGCCAGCAGCTTCCAGGGTCTGGGTTCACCCCTCCACTTT
>15|NA|NA|TRBV29-1|TRBJ2-6
CSLGGEFSGANVLTF
TGCAGCCTCGGGGGAGAATTTTCTGGGGCCAACGTCCTGACTTTC
>15|NA|NA|TRBV11-3|TRBJ2-5
CASNEGRAYQETQYF
TGTGCCAGCAACGAGGGACGAGCCTACCAAGAGACCCAGTACTTC
>12|TRBD1|NA|TRBV4-2|TRBJ1-4
CASSPTGEELFF
TGTGCCAGCAGCCCGACAGGGGAGGAACTGTTTTTT
>14|TRBD1|NA|TRBV30|TRBJ1-2
CAWRGGTANYGYTF
TGTGCCTGGAGAGGGGGGACAGCGAACTATGGCTACACCTTC
>15|NA|NA|TRBV5-1|TRBJ1-1
CASSLVTGMNTEAFF
TGCGCCAGCAGCTTGGTTACAGGGATGAACACTGAAGCTTTCTTT
>15|NA|NA|TRBV30|TRBJ2-5
CAWSVGSRRKETQYF
TGTGCCTGGAGTGTCGGATCGCGGCGGAAAGAGACCCAGTACTTC
>13|TRBD1|NA|TRBV10-2|TRBJ2-5
CASKRDRQETQYF
TGCGCCAGCAAAAGGGACAGGCAAGAGACCCAGTACTTC
>14|NA|NA|TRBV27|TRBJ2-2
CATAPDYQTGELFF
TGTGCCACCGCTCCGGACTACCAGACCGGGGAGCTGTTTTTT
>15|TRBD1|NA|TRBV18|TRBJ1-1
CASSPGTGQKAEAFF
TGTGCCAGCTCACCCGGGACAGGACAGAAAGCTGAAGCTTTCTTT
>15|NA|NA|TRBV4-1|TRBJ2-7
CASSQEPRGDYEQYF
TGCGCCAGCAGCCAAGAACCCCGGGGCGACTACGAGCAGTACTTC
>12|NA|once|TRBV30|TRBJ2-5
CAWSYGKETQYF
TGTGCCTGGAGTTATGGAAAAGAGACCCAGTACTTC
>15|NA|NA|TRBV6-1|TRBJ2-1
CASSAQVSSYNEQFF
TGTGCCAGCAGTGCACAGGTAAGCTCCTACAATGAGCAGTTCTTC
>14|NA|few|TRBV6-5|TRBJ1-2
CASSFRAKDYGYTF
TGTGCCAGCAGTTTCAGGGCTAAAGACTATGGCTACACCTTC
>14|NA|NA|TRBV7-3|TRBJ2-1
CASSPSGSGNEQFF
TGTGCCAGCAGCCCCTCGGGGTCGGGCAATGAGCAGTTCTTC
>13|NA|NA|TRBV10-3|TRBJ2-7
CATRQRVNYEQYF
TGTGCCACGAGACAGAGGGTTAACTACGAGCAGTACTTC
>16|NA|NA|TRBV4-1|TRBJ1-2
CASSQLNRQVDYGYTF
TGCGCCAGCAGCCAACTAAACCGACAGGTGGACTATGGCTACACCTTC
>14|NA|NA|TRBV29-1|TRBJ2-6
CSVEGGAGANVLTF
TGCAGCGTTGAAGGGGGGGCAGGGGCCAACGTCCTGACTTTC
>15|NA|NA|TRBV29-1|TRBJ2-3
CSVDTAGTSTDTQYF
TGCAGCGTTGATACGGCAGGTACTAGCACAGATACGCAGTATTTT
>15|TRBD1|few|TRBV19|TRBJ1-1
CATEDPGTGGREAFF
TGTGCCACAGAAGACCCCGGGACAGGCGGTCGAGAAGCTTTCTTT
>15|TRBD1|medium-sized|TRBV2|TRBJ1-6
CASSNLQGSNSPLHF
TGTGCCAGCAGCAACCTACAGGGGAGTAATTCACCCCTCCACTTT
>11|NA|NA|TRBV6-1|TRBJ2-1
CASSEWLEQFF
TGTGCCAGCAGTGAATGGCTTGAACAGTTCTTC
>17|NA|NA|TRBV5-1|TRBJ2-7
CASSLGAASESSYEQYF
TGCGCCAGCAGCTTGGGGGCAGCCAGTGAGAGCTCCTACGAGCAGTACTTC
>14|NA|NA|TRBV30|TRBJ2-7
CAWSVSGQSYEQYF
TGTGCCTGGAGTGTAAGCGGGCAGTCCTACGAGCAGTACTTC
>13|TRBD1|NA|TRBV2|TRBJ1-2
CASSWTGGHGYTF
TGTGCCAGCAGTTGGACAGGGGGACATGGCTACACCTTC
>16|TRBD1|NA|TRBV29-1|TRBJ1-2
CSVEDQATGGLFGYTF
TGCAGCGTTGAAGATCAGGCGACAGGGGGCCTATTTGGCTACACCTTC
>14|NA|NA|TRBV7-2|TRBJ2-4
CASSLGASQNIQYF
TGTGCCAGCAGCTTAGGCGCTAGCCAAAACATTCAGTACTTC
>15|NA|few|TRBV6-5|TRBJ2-4
CASSYSGGGKNIQYF
TGTGCCAGCAGTTACTCGGGTGGGGGTAAAAACATTCAGTACTTC
>16|TRBD1|NA|TRBV5-1|TRBJ1-6
CASSFGTGPYNSPLHF
TGCGCCAGCAGCTTCGGGACAGGGCCGTATAATTCACCCCTCCACTTT